Each of the 30 T cell receptor beta chains below was sequenced from the same sample in a study of shared clonotypes between healthy human individuals. Profiled with immunoSEQ multiplex PCR; TCRdb holds only in-frame clones, not every one. This table holds 980,000 or so clones, 60% to 85% found once. Sequenced sample: memory CD4+ T cells sorted from blood. Subset of the sample: CD45RA-negative fraction. Source of these receptors: a man aged 18 to 30 in good health.

V and J are TRBV5-1 and TRBJ2-1; TRBD2 aligns across 11 bases. V lost 0 bases and J lost 10; bases outside the gene matches: 12. The CDR3 is made up of 17 amino acids. In germline, CDR1 is SGHRS, CDR2 YFSETQ. CDR3 sequence reads: CASSLGGSSGRSGEQFF. The CDR3 region has the DNA TGCGCCAGCAGCTTGGGTGGTTCTAGCGGGAGGAGTGGCGAGCAGTTCTTC.

The J gene is TRBJ1-2, the V gene TRBV4-3; TRBD1 might be the D (6 bases). This CDR3 is built from 16 residues. V lost 0 bases to trimming and J lost 3 bases, with 14 bases between them. Germline V gene data show CDR1 as LGHNA and CDR2 as YSLEER. The CDR3 region has the DNA TGCGCCAGCAGCCAAGAATGGGGGCGCCCGGACTATGGCTACACCTTC. It translates to CASSQEWGRPDYGYTF.

The CDR3 reads CASSPARGQGEKLFF. The CDR3 bases are TGTGCCAGCTCACCCGCGAGGGGGCAGGGTGAAAAACTGTTTTTT. The chain combines TRBV18 with TRBJ1-4, with 7 positions matching TRBD1. The CDR3 totals 15 residues. Trimming at V came to 3 bases and at J to 7 bases, leaving 8 bases not matched to a gene. Germline values: CDR1 KGHSH, CDR2 LQKENI.

Only a few counts were recorded for this clone. The V call is TRBV29-1, the J call TRBJ1-1; no reliable D call. This CDR3 region has 11 residues. V shed 6 bases and J shed 8 bases, with 13 bases lying between them. CDR1 and CDR2 (germline): SQVTM, ANQGSEA. The CDR3 reads CSVKGVQEAFF. CDR3 DNA sequence: TGCAGCGTGAAAGGTGTCCAAGAAGCTTTCTTT.

V usage is TRBV11-2 and J usage is TRBJ2-2; 8 bases agree with TRBD1. The V and J ends lost 4 bases and 5 bases, in that order; junction bases with no gene match: 6. This CDR3 spans 15 amino acids. Looked up from germline, CDR1 is SGHAT and CDR2 is FQNNGV. In nucleotides, the CDR3 is TGTGCCAGCAGCTCTAGACAGGGGAAGACCGGGGAGCTGTTTTTT. This translates into CASSSRQGKTGELFF.

V is TRBV4-3 and J is TRBJ1-4, with D perhaps TRBD1 (6 bases). CDR3 length: 17 amino acids. Germline CDR1 reads LGHNA; CDR2 reads YSLEER. The V end lost 0 bases, the J end lost 7 bases, and 18 bases lay between the germline ends. The CDR3 DNA reads as TGCGCCAGCAGCCAAGATCCGGCGGTAGGGGGTGCTGAAAAACTGTTTTTT. Encoded protein: CASSQDPAVGGAEKLFF.

J is TRBJ2-1 and V is TRBV18; 8 positions agree with TRBD2. After removal of 5 bases from V and 1 base from J, the junction contained 4 bases not matched to a gene. Germline loops: CDR1 KGHSH, CDR2 LQKENI. The CDR3 has 15 amino acids. CDR3 amino acids: CASSSSGGSYNEQFF. The CDR3 DNA follows: TGTGCCAGCTCATCCAGCGGGGGATCCTACAATGAGCAGTTCTTC.

A remark on this clone: Other DNA sequences of this sample code for an identical CDR3. The chain combines TRBV5-1 with TRBJ1-1; maybe TRBD1 (5 bases). The CDR3 spans 14 residues. V was trimmed by 0 bases and J by 1 base, leaving 7 bases between them. Germline lookup yields CDR1 SGHRS and CDR2 YFSETQ. The chain's CDR3 is CASSLVQGNTEAFF. In DNA form, the CDR3 reads TGCGCCAGCAGCTTGGTCCAGGGGAACACTGAAGCTTTCTTT.

The genes are TRBV27 and TRBJ2-2; D may be TRBD2 (5 bases). CDR1 is MNHEY and CDR2 is SMNVEV in the germline V gene (reference sequence). V lost 0 bases, J lost 8 bases, and 13 bases lay in between. CDR3 length equals 15 residues. CDR3 nucleotides: TGTGCCAGCAGTTTATCGCCGCAGATAGCGGGGGAGCTGTTTTTT. It codes for CASSLSPQIAGELFF.

V gene TRBV27 combines with J gene TRBJ2-7; 11 bases are shared with TRBD2. Germline CDR1 MNHEY, CDR2 SMNVEV (reference sequence). V shed 3 bases, J shed 3 bases, and the junction held 1 base outside the gene matches. The CDR3 is 14 amino acids. The CDR3 here is CASSLTSGIYEQYF. The CDR3 bases are TGTGCCAGCAGTTTGACTAGCGGGATCTACGAGCAGTACTTC.

The chain is built from TRBV15 and TRBJ2-1; no firm D call. The V and J ends lost 0 bases and 4 bases respectively, with 13 bases between them. CDR1 is LNHNV, CDR2 YYDKDF, per germline (reference sequence). This CDR3 has 16 residues. CDR3 sequence (DNA): TGTGCCACCAGCAGAGATAGGCCCCCCGCATACAATGAGCAGTTCTTC. Protein sequence: CATSRDRPPAYNEQFF.

The chain is built from TRBV9 and TRBJ2-2, with 7 nucleotides matching TRBD2. Germline V gene data show CDR1 as SGDLS and CDR2 as YYNGEE. Germline trimming cut 0 bases from V and 7 bases from J; bases unmatched to any gene: 6. CDR3 length: 15 residues. The CDR3 sequence is CASSVEGRDYGELFF. As DNA, the CDR3 is TGTGCCAGCAGCGTAGAGGGCAGGGACTACGGGGAGCTGTTTTTT.

The rearrangement uses TRBV28 and TRBJ2-1, with D possibly being TRBD1 (5 bases). The CDR3 is 16 residues long. V lost 2 bases and J 1 base, leaving 12 bases between the germline ends. Looked up from germline, CDR1 is MDHEN and CDR2 is SYDVKM. The DNA for the CDR3 is TGTGCCAGCAGTTTAGGTGGCCAGGGATCCTACAATGAGCAGTTCTTC. Translating it yields CASSLGGQGSYNEQFF. Drawing the rest from reference TRBV28 and TRBJ2-1, the complete variable domain is DVKVTQSSRYLVKRTGEKVFLECVQDMDHENMFWYRQDPGLGLRLIYFSYDVKMKEKGDIPEGYSVSREKKERFSLILESASTNQTSMYLCASSLGGQGSYNEQFFGPGTRLTVL.

This clone has only one observation. J is TRBJ1-2 and V is TRBV29-1; a weak D match, TRBD1 (6 bases). The CDR3 spans 14 residues. CDR1 is SQVTM and CDR2 is ANQGSEA in the germline V gene. Trimming removed 3 bases at V and 1 base at J, with 12 bases between. The chain's CDR3 is CSVDLAGVNYGYTF. In DNA form, the CDR3 reads TGCAGCGTTGATCTCGCAGGGGTTAACTATGGCTACACCTTC.

The chain recombines TRBV5-1 with TRBJ2-1; no definite D call. V dropped 4 bases and J dropped 0 bases, with 14 bases sitting between them. CDR1 and CDR2 (germline): SGHRS, YFSETQ. There are 16 residues in the CDR3. The CDR3 sequence: CASSASQLSSYNEQFF. CDR3 DNA: TGCGCCAGCAGCGCGTCCCAGCTGAGCTCCTACAATGAGCAGTTCTTC.

This clone was picked up a small number of times. The rearrangement uses TRBV30 and TRBJ1-2; the D is unclear. V lost 4 bases and J 0 bases, leaving 9 bases between the germline ends. The CDR3 covers 13 residues. Germline CDR1 is GTSNPN and CDR2 is SVGIG (reference sequence). The CDR3 reads CAWTPESNYGYTF. CDR3 sequence (DNA): TGTGCCTGGACCCCCGAGTCTAACTATGGCTACACCTTC.

As for this clone: Other DNA variants within this sample encode the same CDR3. CDR3 in amino acids: CASSLRTGGGTGELFF. The CDR3 DNA follows: TGTGCCAGCAGCTTGAGGACAGGGGGCGGTACCGGGGAGCTGTTTTTT. The chain has TRBV5-4 and TRBJ2-2; 11 nucleotides align to TRBD1. Germline loops: CDR1 SGHNT, CDR2 YYREEE (reference sequence). The ends lost 1 base at V and 5 bases at J; junction bases unmatched: 4. The CDR3 length is 16 residues. The full variable domain, rest sourced from reference TRBV5-4 and TRBJ2-2, is ETGVTQSPTHLIKTRGQQVTLRCSSQSGHNTVSWYQQALGQGPQFIFQYYREEENGRGNFPPRFSGLQFPNYSSELNVNALELDDSALYLCASSLRTGGGTGELFFGEGSRLTVL.

The chain combines TRBV2 with TRBJ1-1, with 8 bases identical to TRBD1. V was clipped by 9 bases and J by 5 bases; unmatched bases: 11. This CDR3 contains 14 residues. Looked up from germline, CDR1 is SNHLY and CDR2 is FYNNEI. Here the CDR3 reads CASRGRTGKTEAFF. In DNA form, the CDR3 reads TGTGCCAGTAGAGGGAGGACAGGGAAAACTGAAGCTTTCTTT.

This clone was seen a single time. The chain employs TRBV18 and TRBJ2-7; 9 nucleotides line up with TRBD2. The CDR3 covers 14 residues. The V gene end was trimmed by 6 bases and the J gene end by 7 bases; junction bases not matched to a gene: 10. Germline V gives CDR1 KGHSH, CDR2 LQKENI. CDR3 sequence: CASSQGLAPEEQYF. CDR3 in DNA: TGTGCCAGCTCCCAGGGACTAGCCCCAGAGGAGCAGTACTTC.

This clone was detected once. The rearrangement links TRBV6-6 to TRBJ2-7; TRBD2 matches at 13 bases. Germline CDR1 MNHNY, CDR2 SVGAGI (reference sequence). The J segment lost 4 bases and the V segment lost 5 bases, leaving 5 bases of the junction unmatched. CDR3 length equals 15 residues. The CDR3, as DNA: TGTGCCAGCAGTACGACTAGCGGGGGGTCGTACGAGCAGTACTTC. The encoded protein is CASSTTSGGSYEQYF.

The J gene is TRBJ2-1, the V gene TRBV28, with D perhaps matching TRBD2 (6 bases). The CDR3 contains 12 residues. CDR1 MDHEN and CDR2 SYDVKM come from the germline V gene. Trimming removed 6 bases from V and 12 bases from J, with 15 bases in between. CDR3 DNA: TGTGCCAGCAGCCGAGACGGGCGGGGGCAGTTCTTC. It translates to CASSRDGRGQFF.

This clone appeared a few times. The chain links TRBV7-9 to TRBJ2-2; D might be TRBD1 (5 bases). The CDR3 sequence is 15 residues long. Per the germline V gene, CDR1 is SEHNR and CDR2 is FQNEAQ (reference sequence). V lost 5 bases, J lost 1 base, and 11 bases lay in between. The DNA of the CDR3 is TGTGCCAGCAGCCAAAGAAGGGGGAACACCGGGGAGCTGTTTTTT. Its protein product is CASSQRRGNTGELFF. Combining the CDR3 with reference TRBV7-9 and TRBJ2-2 gives the whole variable domain DTGVSQNPRHKITKRGQNVTFRCDPISEHNRLYWYRQTLGQGPEFLTYFQNEAQLEKSRLLSDRFSAERPKGSFSTLEIQRTEQGDSAMYLCASSQRRGNTGELFFGEGSRLTVL.

Of note for this clone: This sample also contains other DNA sequences that code for the same CDR3. The chain employs TRBV5-1 and TRBJ2-7, with D possibly being TRBD2 (6 bases). V was pared by 4 bases and J by 0 bases, with 11 bases between. The CDR3 contains 14 residues. The germline CDR1 and CDR2 sequences are SGHRS and YFSETQ. The DNA of the CDR3 is TGCGCCAGCAGCCCCCGGGACTCCTCCTACGAGCAGTACTTC. Amino acids: CASSPRDSSYEQYF. Full variable domain (rest looked up from reference TRBV5-1 and TRBJ2-7): KAGVTQTPRYLIKTRGQQVTLSCSPISGHRSVSWYQQTPGQGLQFLFEYFSETQRNKGNFPGRFSGRQFSNSRSEMNVSTLELGDSALYLCASSPRDSSYEQYFGPGTRLTVT.

This chain uses TRBV28 with TRBJ1-5; weak D call: TRBD1 (6 bases). CDR1 is MDHEN, CDR2 SYDVKM, per germline. The CDR3 length is 15 residues. The V end was cut by 6 bases, the J end by 3 bases, with 15 bases between. The CDR3 sequence: CASSPGHASNQPQHF. The CDR3 nucleotides are TGTGCCAGCAGCCCGGGACACGCGTCCAATCAGCCCCAGCATTTT.

A remark on this clone: One end of the junction fails to match germline, which may point to a read error. The chain couples TRBV7-7 to TRBJ2-5; perhaps TRBD2 as D (6 bases). Per germline, CDR1 SSHAT and CDR2 FNYEAQ (reference sequence). CDR3 size: 14 residues. CDR3 in DNA: TGTGCTAGCAGCCCCGGGAGCACCCAAGAGACCCAGTACTTC. Its translation is CASSPGSTQETQYF.

This clone was picked up a small number of times. This sequence joins TRBV18 and TRBJ2-5, with D unresolved. This CDR3 spans 15 amino acids. Looked up from germline, CDR1 is KGHSH and CDR2 is LQKENI. V lost 2 bases and J lost 0, with 10 bases in between. The DNA for the CDR3 is TGTGCCAGCTCACCAGAGGAGTTGTACCAAGAGACCCAGTACTTC. It translates to CASSPEELYQETQYF.

The V and J genes are TRBV18 and TRBJ2-7; D is unclear. The CDR3 consists of 15 residues. The germline CDR1 and CDR2 sequences are KGHSH and LQKENI. Between the trimmed V and J ends, which lost 3 bases and 0 bases, there was a span of 12 bases. The CDR3 DNA reads as TGTGCCAGCTCACCTCAGGTGGAGAGCTCCTACGAGCAGTACTTC. As protein: CASSPQVESSYEQYF. Combining the CDR3 with reference TRBV18 and TRBJ2-7 gives the whole variable domain NAGVMQNPRHLVRRRGQEARLRCSPMKGHSHVYWYRQLPEEGLKFMVYLQKENIIDESGMPKERFSAEFPKEGPSILRIQQVVRGDSAAYFCASSPQVESSYEQYFGPGTRLTVT.

The gene calls are TRBV5-1 and TRBJ1-2; possibly TRBD1 for D (5 bases). The CDR3 spans 13 residues. Trimming stripped 4 bases from V and 8 bases from J, with 15 bases between. Germline-derived CDR1 and CDR2 are SGHRS and YFSETQ. The CDR3 loop reads CASSRTTTNGYTF. CDR3 DNA: TGCGCCAGCAGCCGGACAACGACGAACGGCTACACCTTC.

The chain has TRBV14 and TRBJ1-3; tentatively, D is TRBD1 (5 bases). This CDR3 comprises 19 residues. V dropped 0 bases and J dropped 0 bases, with 18 bases sitting between them. Germline assignment: CDR1 SGHDN and CDR2 FVKESK. This chain's CDR3 is CASSQDWGDNLLSGNTIYF. In nucleotides, the CDR3 is TGTGCCAGCAGCCAAGACTGGGGGGATAACCTACTCTCTGGAAACACCATATATTTT.

The rearrangement uses TRBV28 and TRBJ2-1, with TRBD1 matching over 9 bases. CDR3 length equals 12 residues. J was trimmed by 8 bases and V by 7 bases; bases with no gene match: 3. The germline V gene encodes CDR1 MDHEN and CDR2 SYDVKM. The CDR3 bases are TGTGCCAGCAAAGGACAGGGGCATGAGCAGTTCTTC. This sequence encodes CASKGQGHEQFF.